This entry concerns a single T cell receptor (beta chain). This clone has more than one count but fewer than ten. Its antigen has not been determined. Base-call qualities are not available, and no considerably larger clone is one nucleotide away. The donors were healthy, HIV-negative adults with no recently reported acute infections or vaccinations. Only Caucasian adults living in Nashville, Tennessee, USA were represented among the donors. CD4+ T cells were enriched by magnetic negative selection, after which naive cells were positively selected on CD45RA and the negative fraction was taken as the memory subset. After blood collection by leukapheresis, PBMCs were isolated using Ficoll-Histopaque density gradient centrifugation and then cryopreserved in the vapor phase of liquid nitrogen. Analytical flow cytometry was used to check the purity and quantity of each magnetically sorted T cell population. From each sorted fraction, genomic DNA was isolated and quantified by UV absorbance on a Nanodrop 2000c.

This record belongs to a study of shared clonotypes between healthy human individuals (dated by TCRdb to the early 2020s). Regarding the research as a whole: The cohort included three men and two women between 18 and 49 years of age. For each donor, CD4 naive and CD4 memory were each given three plates, CD8 naive was given two plates, and CD8 memory was given one plate. To estimate repertoire size and how much clonotype sharing occurs between individuals, the study deeply sequenced the blood TCR repertoires of roughly 5 healthy adults. Libraries were prepared and TCR repertoires were sequenced by different laboratories using diverse techniques, in order to increase sequencing depth and limit assay-specific biases. Leukapheresis yielded between about 0.94 and 9.5 billion PBMCs per donor.

Using the deep immunoSEQ assay, multiplex PCR amplified TCR CDR3 regions from genomic DNA. Extracted genomic DNA from each cell subset was distributed evenly across all wells of several immunoSEQ 96-well plates, and each plate was treated as a replicate. For sorted subsets, approximately 210 ng genomic DNA, equal to 25,000 to 35,000 T cell genomes, was loaded into each replicate PCR. Purified libraries were quantified with a Qubit 3.0 fluorometer, sized on a Bioanalyzer 2100, and re-quantified with the KAPA Library Quantification kit. A separate single-read 150-cycle Illumina NextSeq 550 flow cell was used to sequence each immunoSEQ 96-well plate. The original pipeline was this. Because only junctional sequences without quality scores were contained in the immunoSEQ output, filtering matching that applied to full-length reads could not be performed. Sequences were annotated with PyIR, a Python wrapper for IgBLAST v1.9, and V/J genes and CDR3 were assigned using IMGT germline references. Any read was removed if the V/J assignment was weak (E-value above 1e-6), the CDR3 was missing, or the read contained stop codons, out-of-frame junctions, or ambiguous translated residues. V3J clonotypes were defined as sequences sharing an identical inferred V gene, J gene, and CDR3 amino acid sequence. The percentage overlap between two repertoires was calculated by dividing the number of shared unique clonotypes by the size of the smaller repertoire. Repertoire richness was assessed with RTK rarefaction, the Chao1 estimator, and Recon v2.1 estimates of unobserved clonotypes. Generation probabilities were computed with OLGA for all TCRbeta clonotypes obtained by the gDNA method from several donors. The table comes from immuneACCESS by way of TCRdb, which keeps in-frame sequences with V and J called. Part of the clones is missing from these tables; in studies checked, under half for an unresolved V gene and the rest for unknown reasons. That table gives V, J and clone size, and the DNA gave D and trimming. Recorded for this sample are 650,000 to 750,000 clones; roughly 78% of them occurred a single time. Of the sample, under 2% is held by the ten largest clones.

V and J lose 4 bases and 8 bases, and a span of 18 bases separates them. The CDR3 measures 14 amino acids from cysteine to phenylalanine. This entry keeps only the CDR3 DNA: 42 bases, framed from base 1. CDR1 SGHRS and CDR2 YFSETQ were looked up in the germline V gene. What the research found in general, with its limitations: Incomplete sequencing was indicated by rarefaction of sorted-subset datasets, despite the large sequencing depth. Only blood was sampled, and tissue TCR repertoires likely differ from those in blood. Larger estimated clonotype richness was generally found for naive subsets than for memory subsets. Because the study included a small number of donors, the genetic and exposure-history diversity represented was limited. Across a few donors, approximately 5% of naive CD4, roughly 3.5% of naive CD8, about 2.3% of memory CD4, and approximately 0.42% of memory CD8 clonotypes were shared. Compared with non-shared clonotypes, clonotypes shared by all four sorted-subset donors had higher generation probabilities. Based on pairwise subsampling, the degree of clonotype sharing among donors was expected to be affected by sequencing depth.

Here the chain combines TRBV5-1 and TRBJ1-2, and TRBD1 may be the D gene, going by 6 matching bases. Sequenced sample: memory CD4+ T cells sorted from blood. The intended sense of this specimen's cell subset or site label: CD45RA-negative fraction. This TCR came from a woman aged 30 to 39 in good health. The CDR3 reads CASSPDGGLSGYTF. Read as DNA, the sequence is TGCGCCAGCAGCCCGGACGGGGGGCTTTCAGGCTACACCTTC.